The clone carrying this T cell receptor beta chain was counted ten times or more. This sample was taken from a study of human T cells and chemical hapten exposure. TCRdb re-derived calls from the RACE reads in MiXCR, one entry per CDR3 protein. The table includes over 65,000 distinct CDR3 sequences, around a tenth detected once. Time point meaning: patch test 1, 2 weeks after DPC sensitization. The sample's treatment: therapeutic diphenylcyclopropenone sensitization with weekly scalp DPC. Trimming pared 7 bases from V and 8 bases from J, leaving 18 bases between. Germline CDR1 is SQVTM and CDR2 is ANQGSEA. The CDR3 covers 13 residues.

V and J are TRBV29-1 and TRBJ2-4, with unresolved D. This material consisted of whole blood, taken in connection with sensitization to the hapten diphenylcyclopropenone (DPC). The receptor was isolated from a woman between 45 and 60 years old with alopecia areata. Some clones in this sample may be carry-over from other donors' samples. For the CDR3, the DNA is TGCAGCGGCGCCACTCTTAATGGGGACATTCAGTACTTC. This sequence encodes CSGATLNGDIQYF. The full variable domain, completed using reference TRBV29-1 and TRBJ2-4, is SAVISQKPSRDICQRGTSLTIQCQVDSQVTMMFWYRQQPGQSLTLIATANQGSEATYESGFVIDKFPISRPNLTFSTLTVSNMSPEDSSIYLCSGATLNGDIQYFGAGTRLSVL.